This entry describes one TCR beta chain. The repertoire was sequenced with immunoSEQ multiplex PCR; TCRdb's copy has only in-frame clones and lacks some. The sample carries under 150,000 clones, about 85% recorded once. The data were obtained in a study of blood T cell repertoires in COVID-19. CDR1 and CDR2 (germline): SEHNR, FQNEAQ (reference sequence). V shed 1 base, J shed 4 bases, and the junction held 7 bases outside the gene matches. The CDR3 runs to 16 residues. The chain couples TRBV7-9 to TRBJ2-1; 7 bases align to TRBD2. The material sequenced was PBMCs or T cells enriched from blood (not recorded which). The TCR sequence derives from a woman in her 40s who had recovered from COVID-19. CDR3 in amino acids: CASSLGEGTPYNEQFF. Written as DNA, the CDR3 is TGTGCCAGCAGCTTAGGGGAGGGGACCCCTTACAATGAGCAGTTCTTC.